A single sample gave rise to the 15 T cell receptor beta chains below, sequenced in a study of type 1 regulatory T cells. One entry per CDR3 protein, called by TCRdb with MiXCR from the reads. The sample includes about 100,000 distinct CDR3 sequences, about a third of them seen just once. Sequenced material: CD4+ T cells, either the whole sample or a sorted fraction (not recorded which). The source is a human donor in good health.

The V and J genes are TRBV5-1 and TRBJ1-1; 10 positions agree with TRBD1. Germline V gene lookup returns CDR1 SGHRS and CDR2 YFSETQ. The CDR3 contains 17 residues. J gave up 0 bases and V 3 bases, and 8 bases lay outside the gene matches. CDR3 sequence reads: CASSSLDRGVMNTEAFF. CDR3 nucleotide sequence: TGCGCCAGCAGCTCCTTGGACAGGGGGGTGATGAACACTGAAGCTTTCTTT.

This clonotype was seen only a few times. This chain uses TRBV19 with TRBJ1-5, with unresolved D. Between the trimmed V and J ends, which lost 6 bases and 7 bases, there was a span of 19 bases. Germline CDR1 reads LNHDA; CDR2 reads SQIVND (reference sequence). This CDR3 comprises 15 residues. In DNA form, the CDR3 reads TGTGCCAGTAGAAGACCTGACATGCCGCTCCAGCCCCAGCATTTT. Its translation: CASRRPDMPLQPQHF.

This clonotype was picked up a small number of times. The V and J genes are TRBV20-1 and TRBJ1-6; no firm D call. CDR1 DFQATT and CDR2 SNEGSKA come from the germline V gene (reference sequence). This CDR3 is 14 amino acids long. Trimming pared 5 bases from V and 6 bases from J, leaving 14 bases between. The chain's CDR3 is CSAPGVSGNSPLHF. Written as DNA, the CDR3 is TGCAGTGCTCCCGGGGTTTCGGGTAATTCACCCCTCCACTTT.

J is TRBJ2-5 and V is TRBV27; TRBD1 might be the D (5 bases). Germline V CDR1 and CDR2: MNHEY, SMNVEV (reference sequence). This CDR3 has 15 residues. The ends were cut back, 6 bases at V and 8 bases at J, with 22 bases in the middle. The CDR3 nucleotides read TGTGCCAGCAGCCGAACGGGTTTGACAGAAACAACCCAGTACTTC. Its translation is CASSRTGLTETTQYF.

V gene TRBV18 combines with J gene TRBJ2-1; 8 nucleotides match TRBD2. There are 16 residues in the CDR3. With 3 bases clipped from V and 3 bases from J, the junction kept 7 bases outside the gene matches. Germline V gives CDR1 KGHSH, CDR2 LQKENI. CDR3 bases: TGTGCCAGCTCACCTGAACCGGGACTAGTCTACAATGAGCAGTTCTTC. Its translation is CASSPEPGLVYNEQFF.

This clonotype was counted only a few times. CDR3 in amino acids: CASSDRTGELFF. The CDR3, as DNA: TGTGCCAGCAGTGATCGGACCGGGGAGCTGTTTTTT. The chain couples TRBV25-1 to TRBJ2-2; D is unresolved. The CDR3 is 12 amino acids. V lost 3 bases and J lost 5, with 4 bases in between. Germline V gene data show CDR1 as MGHDK and CDR2 as SYGVNS.

V usage is TRBV20-1 and J usage is TRBJ2-4; D might be TRBD2 (6 bases). Trimming took off 4 bases at V and 0 bases at J, with 10 bases between the two ends. Germline loops: CDR1 DFQATT, CDR2 SNEGSKA (reference sequence). This CDR3 region has 14 residues. The CDR3 nucleotides read TGCAGTGCTACCGGGAGAGGAGCCAAAAACATTCAGTACTTC. Protein sequence: CSATGRGAKNIQYF.

The rearrangement joins TRBV5-1 to TRBJ2-7, with 8 bases lining up with TRBD2. J gave up 7 bases and V 5 bases, and 5 bases lay outside the gene matches. CDR1 is SGHRS, CDR2 YFSETQ, per germline. The CDR3 has 12 residues. The CDR3 sequence is CASSTSGREQYF. For the CDR3, the DNA is TGCGCCAGCAGTACGAGCGGGAGAGAGCAGTACTTC. Together with reference TRBV5-1 and TRBJ2-7, the CDR3 gives the full variable domain: KAGVTQTPRYLIKTRGQQVTLSCSPISGHRSVSWYQQTPGQGLQFLFEYFSETQRNKGNFPGRFSGRQFSNSRSEMNVSTLELGDSALYLCASSTSGREQYFGPGTRLTVT.

The gene calls are TRBV29-1 and TRBJ2-3, with a tentative D call TRBD1 (6 bases). Germline V CDR1 and CDR2: SQVTM, ANQGSEA. The V end lost 3 bases, the J end lost 4 bases, and 11 bases lay between the germline ends. CDR3 size: 13 residues. CDR3: CSVDRGRSDTQYF. DNA of the CDR3: TGCAGCGTTGACAGGGGCAGATCAGATACGCAGTATTTT.

V gene TRBV7-9 combines with J gene TRBJ2-7; D may be TRBD2 (6 bases). V was pared by 5 bases and J by 1 base, with 15 bases between. The CDR3 length is 15 residues. CDR1 SEHNR and CDR2 FQNEAQ come from the germline V gene (reference sequence). CDR3 coding DNA: TGTGCCAGCAGCACCTTCCGGGGGAGTTCCTACGAGCAGTACTTC. It encodes CASSTFRGSSYEQYF. The full variable domain, its missing parts supplied by reference TRBV7-9 and TRBJ2-7, is DTGVSQNPRHKITKRGQNVTFRCDPISEHNRLYWYRQTLGQGPEFLTYFQNEAQLEKSRLLSDRFSAERPKGSFSTLEIQRTEQGDSAMYLCASSTFRGSSYEQYFGPGTRLTVT.

This clonotype was counted a single time. V is TRBV18 and J is TRBJ2-7; the D gene is possibly TRBD1 (7 bases). CDR3 length: 15 residues. V lost 3 bases and J 4 bases, leaving 16 bases between the germline ends. Looked up from germline, CDR1 is KGHSH and CDR2 is LQKENI. CDR3 nucleotides: TGTGCCAGCTCACCCTACTCAGGGGGGCAATACGAGCAGTACTTC. It yields the protein CASSPYSGGQYEQYF.

J is TRBJ2-3 and V is TRBV7-9; 9 bases agree with TRBD2. V was clipped by 1 base and J by 3 bases; unmatched bases: 5. The CDR3 sequence is 16 residues long. The V gene's germline CDR1 is SEHNR and CDR2 FQNEAQ (reference sequence). CDR3 nucleotides: TGTGCCAGCAGCTTAGGACATAGCGGGAGAACAGATACGCAGTATTTT. Residues: CASSLGHSGRTDTQYF.

J is TRBJ2-7 and V is TRBV20-1; tentative D call: TRBD2 (6 bases). Germline V gene sequence: CDR1 DFQATT, CDR2 SNEGSKA (reference sequence). This CDR3 contains 13 residues. The V end lost 3 bases, the J end lost 4 bases, and 13 bases lay between the germline ends. This CDR3 reads CSASGSTYYEQYF. The CDR3 region has the DNA TGCAGTGCTAGCGGGAGTACGTATTACGAGCAGTACTTC.

The chain combines TRBV20-1 with TRBJ2-3, with 7 bases aligning to TRBD1. J gave up 4 bases and V 0 bases, and 7 bases lay outside the gene matches. Looked up from germline, CDR1 is DFQATT and CDR2 is SNEGSKA (reference sequence). The CDR3 consists of 15 residues. CDR3 sequence: CSARDIRGRPDTQYF. The CDR3, as DNA: TGCAGTGCTAGAGATATAAGGGGGCGCCCAGATACGCAGTATTTT.

Only a few counts were recorded for this clonotype. The chain recombines TRBV5-1 with TRBJ2-3, with 8 bases that match TRBD2. Germline CDR1 SGHRS, CDR2 YFSETQ. The CDR3 consists of 15 residues. V shed 4 bases, J shed 2 bases, and the junction held 6 bases outside the gene matches. The CDR3: CASSAEAGDTDTQYF. As DNA, the CDR3 is TGCGCCAGCAGCGCAGAAGCGGGAGACACAGATACGCAGTATTTT. The full variable domain, completed using reference TRBV5-1 and TRBJ2-3, is KAGVTQTPRYLIKTRGQQVTLSCSPISGHRSVSWYQQTPGQGLQFLFEYFSETQRNKGNFPGRFSGRQFSNSRSEMNVSTLELGDSALYLCASSAEAGDTDTQYFGPGTRLTVL.